Below, 21 T cell receptor beta chains from the same sample are listed, as sequenced in a study of cytomegalovirus exposure and HLA in healthy donors. The PCR contained 60 Vbeta and 13 Jbeta primers. The table came from immunoSEQ multiplex PCR; TCRdb's copy has only in-frame clones and leaves some out. The table includes 120,000 or so clones, approximately 86% detected once. Sequenced material: PBMCs. The receptors derive from a middle-aged man in good health and CMV-seronegative.

The gene calls are TRBV2 and TRBJ1-2; D call uncertain. Germline V gene sequence: CDR1 SNHLY, CDR2 FYNNEI. The CDR3 has 15 amino acids. The germline V and J ends were trimmed by 5 bases and 2 bases, with 15 bases remaining between them. DNA for the CDR3: TGTGCCAGCAGTTCCGAGCACCGAGGAAACTATGGCTACACCTTC. It specifies CASSSEHRGNYGYTF.

This clone was counted only a few times. The genes are TRBV6-5 and TRBJ2-7; 10 nucleotides match TRBD2. The germline gives CDR1 MNHEY, CDR2 SVGAGI. V dropped 5 bases and J dropped 4; count of bases not matched to a gene: 5. The CDR3 covers 14 residues. As DNA, the CDR3 is TGTGCCAGCAGTCTGGCTAGCGGGGGATACGAGCAGTACTTC. This codes for CASSLASGGYEQYF.

This clone was counted only a few times. The rearrangement uses TRBV28 and TRBJ1-4; no reliable D call. Germline lookup yields CDR1 MDHEN and CDR2 SYDVKM. The CDR3 is made up of 15 amino acids. The ends were cut back, 2 bases at V and 2 bases at J, with 9 bases in the middle. CDR3 region: CASSLRRVTNEKLFF. In DNA form, the CDR3 reads TGTGCCAGCAGTTTAAGGCGGGTGACTAATGAAAAACTGTTTTTT.

This clone was seen only a few times. The chain joins TRBV29-1 to TRBJ1-2; 9 bases align to TRBD1. This CDR3 is built from 13 residues. J lost 7 bases, V lost 3 bases, and 6 bases had no gene match. Germline V lookup: CDR1 SQVTM, CDR2 ANQGSEA. The CDR3 DNA sequence: TGCAGCGTTGATGGGACAGGGAAAGGTGGCTACACCTTC. This encodes CSVDGTGKGGYTF.

The chain couples TRBV7-2 to TRBJ2-5; TRBD2 matches at 12 bases. The CDR3 loop spans 18 amino acids. V shed 3 bases and J 5 bases; nucleotides not matched to a gene: 13. Germline V CDR1 and CDR2: SGHTA, FQGNSA. CDR3 in DNA: TGTGCCAGCAGCTTCACAGTATCTAGCGGGGGGGCCGGTGAGACCCAGTACTTC. Translating it yields CASSFTVSSGGAGETQYF.

This clone has only one observation. The chain uses TRBV21-1 and TRBJ1-5; whether TRBD1, the table's D call, matches the DNA was not checked. TRBV21-1 is a listed pseudogene. The CDR3 totals 17 residues. This CDR3 reads CASSARGGTGSNQPQHF. The CDR3 coding sequence is TGTGCCAGCAGCGCCCGGGGCGGGACAGGGTCAAATCAGCCCCAGCATTTT.

The rearrangement uses TRBV10-3 and TRBJ1-1; 8 nucleotides align to TRBD1. The CDR3 loop spans 15 amino acids. Germline lookup yields CDR1 ENHRY and CDR2 SYGVKD. The junction had 6 bases not matched to a gene; V was cut back by 6 bases and J by 0 bases. The CDR3 here is CAIRPTGGMNTEAFF. The CDR3 nucleotides are TGTGCCATCAGGCCCACAGGGGGAATGAACACTGAAGCTTTCTTT.

This chain uses TRBV5-1 with TRBJ1-1, with unresolved D. This CDR3 is 12 amino acids long. Germline V gene sequence: CDR1 SGHRS, CDR2 YFSETQ. V lost 0 bases to trimming and J lost 7 bases, with 7 bases between them. CDR3 loop: CASSLGGDEAFF. The CDR3 nucleotides read TGCGCCAGCAGCTTGGGAGGTGATGAAGCTTTCTTT.

In the case of this clone: One end of the junction varies from germline; a read error may be responsible. The rearrangement links TRBV27 to TRBJ2-7, with 8 bases lining up with TRBD1. Germline V gene data show CDR1 as MNHEY and CDR2 as SMNVEV (reference sequence). The CDR3 runs 17 residues. CDR3 sequence reads: CASSPNFDRTGTYGQYF. In DNA, the CDR3 is TGTGCCAGCAGTCCAAACTTCGATCGGACAGGGACCTACGGGCAGTACTTC.

The chain joins TRBV6-5 to TRBJ1-2, with 10 positions matching TRBD1. From germline, CDR1 is MNHEY and CDR2 SVGAGI. V lost 2 bases and J lost 4; bases outside the gene matches: 1. This CDR3 contains 14 residues. The DNA of the CDR3 is TGTGCCAGCAGTTACCGGGACAGGGGCTATGGCTACACCTTC. Protein product: CASSYRDRGYGYTF.

The rearrangement uses TRBV15 and TRBJ2-1; TRBD2 matches 11 bases. Germline V gene data show CDR1 as LNHNV and CDR2 as YYDKDF (reference sequence). The length of the CDR3 is 15 residues. V was pared by 6 bases and J by 7 bases, with 8 bases of the junction left unmatched. The CDR3 nucleotides read TGTGCCACCAGGCCCCTAGCGGGGGGACGGAATGAGCAGTTCTTC. Protein product: CATRPLAGGRNEQFF. The complete variable domain, with remaining parts taken from reference TRBV15 and TRBJ2-1, reads DAMVIQNPRYQVTQFGKPVTLSCSQTLNHNVMYWYQQKSSQAPKLLFHYYDKDFNNEADTPDNFQSRRPNTSFCFLDIRSPGLGDTAMYLCATRPLAGGRNEQFFGPGTRLTVL.

Of note for this clone: Other DNA sequences of this sample code for an identical CDR3. This chain uses TRBV4-2 with TRBJ1-1; D gene unclear. The CDR3 covers 14 residues. Germline CDR1 is LGHNA and CDR2 is YNFKEQ. V gave up 0 bases and J gave up 1 base, with 6 bases separating them. The CDR3: CASSQEGGNTEAFF. The CDR3 DNA reads TGTGCCAGCAGCCAAGAAGGAGGGAACACTGAAGCTTTCTTT.

The gene calls are TRBV5-4 and TRBJ2-3; D might be TRBD1 (6 bases). V was cut by 5 bases and J by 0 bases, with 22 bases left in between. The germline V gene encodes CDR1 SGHNT and CDR2 YYREEE (reference sequence). This CDR3 has 18 residues. CDR3 DNA: TGTGCCAGCAGTCAGGGCGCAGGGGCTCACCCTAGCACAGATACGCAGTATTTT. As protein: CASSQGAGAHPSTDTQYF. Full variable domain (missing parts from reference TRBV5-4 and TRBJ2-3): ETGVTQSPTHLIKTRGQQVTLRCSSQSGHNTVSWYQQALGQGPQFIFQYYREEENGRGNFPPRFSGLQFPNYSSELNVNALELDDSALYLCASSQGAGAHPSTDTQYFGPGTRLTVL.

This chain joins TRBV29-1 and TRBJ2-1; D not resolved. Trimming stripped 1 base from V and 6 bases from J, with 4 bases between. The CDR3 spans 11 residues. Looked up from germline, CDR1 is SQVTM and CDR2 is ANQGSEA. CDR3: CSVEGGNEQFF. The CDR3 region has the DNA TGCAGCGTTGAAGGCGGCAATGAGCAGTTCTTC.

The J gene is TRBJ1-1, the V gene TRBV14, with TRBD1 as a possible D gene (6 bases). The germline V gene encodes CDR1 SGHDN and CDR2 FVKESK. The CDR3 sequence is 16 residues long. V dropped 4 bases and J dropped 2 bases, with 17 bases sitting between them. The CDR3 bases are TGTGCCAGCAGCCGCAGGGACCGCAGGGGTAACACTGAAGCTTTCTTT. Protein product: CASSRRDRRGNTEAFF.

This chain links TRBV2 with TRBJ1-2; maybe TRBD1 (5 bases). Germline V gene data show CDR1 as SNHLY and CDR2 as FYNNEI. Trimming took off 4 bases at V and 5 bases at J, with 20 bases between the two ends. The length of the CDR3 is 16 residues. The CDR3 bases are TGTGCCAGCAGTGTTGGGGCCAGCCGACGATCTTATGGCTACACCTTC. It encodes CASSVGASRRSYGYTF.

The chain uses TRBV5-6 and TRBJ1-1; unclear D gene. The CDR3 runs 14 residues. Germline V gene lookup returns CDR1 SGHDT and CDR2 YYEEEE. The germline V and J ends were trimmed by 4 bases and 5 bases, with 15 bases remaining between them. CDR3 bases: TGTGCCAGCAGCCCACTGAGGAGGGTAACTGAAGCTTTCTTT. Translated: CASSPLRRVTEAFF.

V usage is TRBV28 and J usage is TRBJ2-2; 11 bases align to TRBD2. This CDR3 contains 16 residues. Trimming took 8 bases from V and 3 from J; bases not matched to a gene: 8. Germline V gene data show CDR1 as MDHEN and CDR2 as SYDVKM. The CDR3 DNA sequence: TGTGCCAGCGGAATGACTAGCGGGGAGGACACCGGGGAGCTGTTTTTT. This encodes CASGMTSGEDTGELFF.

The chain is built from TRBV27 and TRBJ2-4; 7 bases are a match to TRBD1. The CDR3 is made up of 17 amino acids. Unmatched junction bases numbered 12, after V lost 4 bases and J lost 3 bases. CDR1 MNHEY and CDR2 SMNVEV come from the germline V gene (reference sequence). The CDR3: CASSSSLQGFGKNIQYF. The CDR3 DNA reads TGTGCCAGCAGTTCTTCCTTACAGGGGTTTGGCAAAAACATTCAGTACTTC.

This rearrangement joins TRBV5-1 to TRBJ2-2, with 8 bases identical to TRBD1. The length of the CDR3 is 16 residues. The ends lost 0 bases at V and 3 bases at J; junction bases unmatched: 4. The germline gives CDR1 SGHRS, CDR2 YFSETQ. The CDR3, as DNA: TGCGCCAGCAGCTTGGGGAGACAGGGGTACACCGGGGAGCTGTTTTTT. It translates to CASSLGRQGYTGELFF. Based on the CDR3 plus reference TRBV5-1 and TRBJ2-2, the full variable domain is KAGVTQTPRYLIKTRGQQVTLSCSPISGHRSVSWYQQTPGQGLQFLFEYFSETQRNKGNFPGRFSGRQFSNSRSEMNVSTLELGDSALYLCASSLGRQGYTGELFFGEGSRLTVL.

A few counts support this clone. The V and J genes are TRBV6-5 and TRBJ1-2; D possibly corresponds to TRBD1 (5 bases). Trimming cost V 8 bases and J 4 bases, with 17 bases left between them. The CDR3 totals 14 residues. CDR1 is MNHEY, CDR2 SVGAGI, per germline. The CDR3 coding sequence is TGTGCCAGCGTCCCGTCACGGGGGGGCTATGGCTACACCTTC. It translates to CASVPSRGGYGYTF.